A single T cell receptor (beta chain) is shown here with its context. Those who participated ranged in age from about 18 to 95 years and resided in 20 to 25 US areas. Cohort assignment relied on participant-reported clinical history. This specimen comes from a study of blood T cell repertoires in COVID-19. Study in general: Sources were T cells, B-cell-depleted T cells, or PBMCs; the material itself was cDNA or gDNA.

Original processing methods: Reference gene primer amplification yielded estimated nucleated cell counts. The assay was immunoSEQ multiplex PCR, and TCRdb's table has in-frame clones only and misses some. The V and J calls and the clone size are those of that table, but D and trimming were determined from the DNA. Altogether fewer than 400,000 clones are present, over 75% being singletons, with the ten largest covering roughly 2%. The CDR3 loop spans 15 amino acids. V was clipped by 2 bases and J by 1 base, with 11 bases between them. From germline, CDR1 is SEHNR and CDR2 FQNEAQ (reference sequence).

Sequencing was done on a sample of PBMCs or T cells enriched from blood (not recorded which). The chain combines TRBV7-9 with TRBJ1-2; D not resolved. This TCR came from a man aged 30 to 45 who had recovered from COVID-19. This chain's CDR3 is CASSLFSVNNYGYTF. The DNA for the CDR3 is TGTGCCAGCAGCTTATTTTCAGTTAATAACTATGGCTACACCTTC. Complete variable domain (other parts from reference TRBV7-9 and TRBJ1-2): DTGVSQNPRHKITKRGQNVTFRCDPISEHNRLYWYRQTLGQGPEFLTYFQNEAQLEKSRLLSDRFSAERPKGSFSTLEIQRTEQGDSAMYLCASSLFSVNNYGYTFGSGTRLTVV.